There are a few counts of the clone carrying this T cell receptor beta chain. Its antigen is unknown. The sample is drawn from a study of cytomegalovirus exposure and HLA in healthy donors. Background on the study: Clustering assigned about 79% of the approximately 400 genotyped donors to the Caucasian-associated ancestry cluster.

13 Jbeta primers and 60 Vbeta primers were used for the PCR. This table comes from immunoSEQ multiplex PCR, and its TCRdb copy is limited to in-frame clones, with some not included. The sample contains under 300,000 clones, 80% to 90% of which appear only once. Findings of the study overall: A further, later analysis showed that HLA-associated TCR beta chains (compared with equally common others) were more clonally expanded.

V shed 0 bases, J shed 11 bases, and the junction held 5 bases outside the gene matches. This CDR3 is built from 13 residues. The germline V gene has CDR1 SGHAT and CDR2 FQNNGV. This chain uses TRBV11-2 with TRBJ1-1; 8 bases are shared with TRBD1. This TCR came from a woman between 40 and 55 years old in good health and CMV-seropositive. The sequenced sample consisted of PBMCs. The CDR3 coding sequence is TGTGCCAGCAGCTTAGAGGCCCGGGACAGGGCTTTCTTT. Encoded protein: CASSLEARDRAFF.